This is a list of T cell receptor beta chains from one sample in a study of CD8 T cells in ankylosing spondylitis. TCRdb recomputed calls from the 5' RACE reads with MiXCR, one row per CDR3 protein. The sample carries around 480,000 distinct CDR3 sequences, 17% recorded once. The sequencing sample was made of blood, either unsorted or a sorted T cell fraction (not recorded which). The source of these receptors is a male donor with ankylosing spondylitis. CDR3s leave out the opening cysteine and the closing phenylalanine or tryptophan.

CDR3aa: ASRTAGTRLTEAF
v_gene: TRBV5-6
j_gene: TRBJ1-1

CDR3aa: ASRETGLVRAF
v_gene: TRBV6-1
j_gene: TRBJ1-1

CDR3aa: ASSTGNKNIQY
v_gene: TRBV27
j_gene: TRBJ2-4

CDR3aa: ASIVRGRNDGYT
v_gene: TRBV6-1
j_gene: TRBJ1-2

CDR3aa: ASSQPGGGSPLH
v_gene: TRBV16
j_gene: TRBJ1-6

CDR3aa: AISELGRQPQH
v_gene: TRBV10-3
j_gene: TRBJ1-5

CDR3aa: ASSLQGPYQPQH
v_gene: TRBV6-5
j_gene: TRBJ1-5

CDR3aa: ASSAAGVRMVGYT
v_gene: TRBV9
j_gene: TRBJ1-2

CDR3aa: ASSLEGHQPQH
v_gene: TRBV5-1
j_gene: TRBJ1-5

CDR3aa: ASSEPGQRSKNEQF
v_gene: TRBV2
j_gene: TRBJ2-1

CDR3aa: SVDWTGGTKNNEQF
v_gene: TRBV29-1
j_gene: TRBJ2-1

CDR3aa: ASSWGAGNSPLH
v_gene: TRBV12-3/TRBV12-4
j_gene: TRBJ1-6

CDR3aa: ASSRDNYGYT
v_gene: TRBV6-1
j_gene: TRBJ1-2

CDR3aa: ASSPGQKQY
v_gene: TRBV5-1
j_gene: TRBJ2-7

CDR3aa: ASSLQTQAMAGNTIY
v_gene: TRBV7-2
j_gene: TRBJ1-3

CDR3aa: ASGQERREAEKLF
v_gene: TRBV4-1
j_gene: TRBJ1-4

CDR3aa: ASNLAGPKDTQY
v_gene: TRBV6-5
j_gene: TRBJ2-3

CDR3aa: ASSESLNTEAF
v_gene: TRBV6-1
j_gene: TRBJ1-1

CDR3aa: SVPGRGAQETQY
v_gene: TRBV29-1
j_gene: TRBJ2-5

CDR3aa: ASALLRSEAF
v_gene: TRBV5-8
j_gene: TRBJ1-1

CDR3aa: ASSYGTSGPFSYEQY
v_gene: TRBV6-2/TRBV6-3
j_gene: TRBJ2-7

CDR3aa: ASSPRTQGLTYEQY
v_gene: TRBV7-2
j_gene: TRBJ2-7

CDR3aa: SASLGLYGYT
v_gene: TRBV20-1
j_gene: TRBJ1-2

CDR3aa: ASKGTGSGEQF
v_gene: TRBV6-2/TRBV6-3
j_gene: TRBJ2-1

CDR3aa: ASSLQGVNYGYT
v_gene: TRBV12-3/TRBV12-4
j_gene: TRBJ1-2

CDR3aa: ASSPNGQAQH
v_gene: TRBV6-1
j_gene: TRBJ1-5

CDR3aa: ASSLVPGVDNEQF
v_gene: TRBV7-2
j_gene: TRBJ2-1

CDR3aa: ASSPDRDSYGYT
v_gene: TRBV2
j_gene: TRBJ1-2

CDR3aa: ASSFYDTRNTEAF
v_gene: TRBV27
j_gene: TRBJ1-1

CDR3aa: ASSPWSIGGGSGANVLT
v_gene: TRBV18
j_gene: TRBJ2-6

CDR3aa: ASSSQGALSNQPQH
v_gene: TRBV12-3/TRBV12-4
j_gene: TRBJ1-5

CDR3aa: ASSFSTYNSPLH
v_gene: TRBV11-1
j_gene: TRBJ1-6

CDR3aa: ASSRGQPRDYNEQF
v_gene: TRBV5-1
j_gene: TRBJ2-1

CDR3aa: ASSPWVAGDYEQY
v_gene: TRBV7-9
j_gene: TRBJ2-7

CDR3aa: SAWTVASTDTQY
v_gene: TRBV20-1
j_gene: TRBJ2-3

CDR3aa: SASVLGRQETQY
v_gene: TRBV20-1
j_gene: TRBJ2-5

CDR3aa: ASSITSQTYEQY
v_gene: TRBV19
j_gene: TRBJ2-7